Following are 27 T cell receptor beta chains from one sample sequenced in a study of T cell clonotyping in hematopoietic cell transplantation. Time point noted: recipient sample about 28 days before transplant, after cytoreduction. The protocol was immunoSEQ multiplex PCR, while the TCRdb copy is restricted to in-frame clones and leaves out a portion. The sample carries around 19,000 clones, around 77% recorded once. The input for sequencing was peripheral blood mononuclear cells, taken before stem cell transplant. The source of these receptors is a man in his fifties or sixties with acute myeloid leukemia. Some clones in this sample may be carry-over from other donors' samples.

CDR3 sequence reads: CASSLDIQETQYF. Written as DNA, the CDR3 is TGTGCCAGCAGCTTGGACATTCAAGAGACCCAGTACTTC. J is TRBJ2-5 and V is TRBV5-4; D gene uncertain. Germline CDR1 is SGHNT and CDR2 is YYREEE (reference sequence). The CDR3 covers 13 residues. V was pared by 0 bases and J by 2 bases, with 5 bases between.

The rearrangement joins TRBV2 to TRBJ2-3; D call uncertain. CDR3 length: 14 residues. The V end was cut by 4 bases, the J end by 4 bases, with 12 bases between. Germline V gives CDR1 SNHLY, CDR2 FYNNEI. This CDR3 reads CASSVSTDPDTQYF. CDR3 nucleotide sequence: TGTGCCAGCAGTGTCAGCACAGACCCAGATACGCAGTATTTT.

This clone was detected only a few times. The chain joins TRBV4-3 to TRBJ2-1; D is uncertain. V lost 8 bases to trimming and J lost 8 bases, with 16 bases between them. The CDR3 loop spans 13 amino acids. Looked up from germline, CDR1 is LGHNA and CDR2 is YSLEER. CDR3 sequence (DNA): TGCGCCAGCTCGCCCCCAGGCGTCGATGAGCAGTTCTTC. Translation: CASSPPGVDEQFF.

The J gene is TRBJ2-3, the V gene TRBV2; no clear D. Germline V CDR1 and CDR2: SNHLY, FYNNEI. The CDR3 totals 16 residues. Trimming shortened V by 3 bases and J by 1 base, and 14 bases separated the two germline ends. CDR3 coding DNA: TGTGCCAGCAGTGATCTCGCTAGAACAGGCACAGATACGCAGTATTTT. It codes for CASSDLARTGTDTQYF.

The chain combines TRBV5-6 with TRBJ2-7; perhaps D is TRBD1 or TRBD2 (5 bases each). The CDR3 has 15 amino acids. Trimming cost V 2 bases and J 2 bases, with 14 bases left between them. The germline CDR1 and CDR2 sequences are SGHDT and YYEEEE. The CDR3 sequence is CASSLGIGDAYEQYF. The CDR3 DNA reads TGTGCCAGCAGCTTAGGGATAGGGGACGCCTACGAGCAGTACTTC.

This clone was observed once. The V and J genes are TRBV5-1 and TRBJ2-5; 10 positions match TRBD2. The J segment lost 1 base and the V segment lost 4 bases, leaving 7 bases of the junction unmatched. This CDR3 is 16 amino acids long. Germline V gene data show CDR1 as SGHRS and CDR2 as YFSETQ. The CDR3 nucleotides read TGCGCCAGCAGCCCAGCGGGAGGGACGACCCAAGAGACCCAGTACTTC. Its translation: CASSPAGGTTQETQYF. The complete variable domain, with remaining parts taken from reference TRBV5-1 and TRBJ2-5, reads KAGVTQTPRYLIKTRGQQVTLSCSPISGHRSVSWYQQTPGQGLQFLFEYFSETQRNKGNFPGRFSGRQFSNSRSEMNVSTLELGDSALYLCASSPAGGTTQETQYFGPGTRLLVL.

The genes are TRBV19 and TRBJ1-5, with D perhaps TRBD1 (5 bases). CDR3 length equals 16 residues. V lost 4 bases and J lost 0, with 13 bases in between. CDR1 and CDR2 (germline): LNHDA, SQIVND (reference sequence). As DNA, the CDR3 is TGTGCCAGTAGTAAAACAGGCCCTTATAGCAATCAGCCCCAGCATTTT. As protein: CASSKTGPYSNQPQHF.

This chain connects TRBV4-3 to TRBJ1-1; TRBD1 is a possible D gene (5 bases). V lost 0 bases, J lost 5 bases, and 13 bases lay in between. The germline V gene encodes CDR1 LGHNA and CDR2 YSLEER. The CDR3 has 15 residues. The CDR3 sequence is CASSQDTGWGTEAFF. In nucleotides, the CDR3 is TGCGCCAGCAGCCAAGATACAGGATGGGGGACTGAAGCTTTCTTT.

CDR3 nucleotide sequence: TGTGCCAGCAGCTCCAACTTTTTGCGGGGGGGCCATAATGAGCAGTTCTTC. Protein product: CASSSNFLRGGHNEQFF. J is TRBJ2-1 and V is TRBV25-1, with 9 bases aligning to TRBD2. Germline V lookup: CDR1 MGHDK, CDR2 SYGVNS. The V segment lost 6 bases and the J segment 7 bases; nucleotides outside the gene matches: 16. This CDR3 contains 17 residues.

This chain uses TRBV4-3 with TRBJ2-7; 7 bases fit TRBD2. CDR1 and CDR2 from the germline V gene are LGHNA and YSLEER. V shed 3 bases and J 3 bases; nucleotides not matched to a gene: 17. CDR3 size: 18 residues. DNA of the CDR3: TGCGCCAGCAGCCACGAGCCACTCGGCGGGGCTAGCGGCTACGAGCAGTACTTC. It is translated as CASSHEPLGGASGYEQYF.

This clone is a singleton in its sample. The genes are TRBV10-3 and TRBJ2-5; possibly TRBD1 or TRBD2 for D (6 bases each). CDR1 is ENHRY, CDR2 SYGVKD, per germline. Trimming took 8 bases from V and 2 from J, leaving 18 bases between them. CDR3 length: 15 residues. The CDR3 coding sequence is TGTGCCATCTCACGAACAGGGACTGGACAAGAGACCCAGTACTTC. This encodes CAISRTGTGQETQYF.

The chain uses TRBV5-1 and TRBJ2-5; 9 bases fit TRBD1. The V and J ends lost 4 bases and 5 bases, in that order; junction bases with no gene match: 6. Germline CDR1 SGHRS, CDR2 YFSETQ. The CDR3 is 14 amino acids. The CDR3 protein is CASSAGQGMETQYF. The CDR3 DNA follows: TGCGCCAGCAGCGCGGGACAGGGTATGGAGACCCAGTACTTC.

This clone was observed a single time. This chain uses TRBV9 with TRBJ1-6; possible D gene TRBD1, 5 bases. V was shortened by 3 bases and J by 7 bases, with 11 bases between the two germline ends. The germline CDR1 and CDR2 sequences are SGDLS and YYNGEE. The CDR3 spans 14 residues. CDR3 amino acids: CASSEQAGNSPLHF. The CDR3 DNA reads as TGTGCCAGCAGCGAACAGGCCGGGAATTCACCCCTCCACTTT.

The chain couples TRBV27 to TRBJ1-6, with TRBD1 identical over 11 bases. The V segment lost 3 bases and the J segment 11 bases; nucleotides outside the gene matches: 3. The germline gives CDR1 MNHEY, CDR2 SMNVEV (reference sequence). CDR3 size: 14 residues. CDR3 in amino acids: CASSLGQGGTPLHF. CDR3 sequence (DNA): TGTGCCAGCAGTTTGGGACAGGGGGGAACACCCCTCCACTTT.

This chain uses TRBV5-1 with TRBJ1-1, with D perhaps TRBD1 (5 bases). Germline V gives CDR1 SGHRS, CDR2 YFSETQ. V was pared by 0 bases and J by 5 bases, with 14 bases between. The CDR3 has 15 residues. The CDR3 loop reads CASSLEGTLGTEAFF. The CDR3 bases are TGCGCCAGCAGCTTGGAAGGGACCCTGGGGACTGAAGCTTTCTTT.

V and J are TRBV19 and TRBJ1-2; the match to TRBD1 covers 7 bases. The V segment lost 6 bases and the J segment 1 base; nucleotides outside the gene matches: 5. The CDR3 has 14 amino acids. Germline CDR1 reads LNHDA; CDR2 reads SQIVND (reference sequence). The CDR3 region is CASSHRDSNYGYTF. CDR3 in DNA: TGTGCCAGTAGCCACCGGGACAGTAACTATGGCTACACCTTC.

The chain has TRBV11-1 and TRBJ2-7; no clear D. Trimming took off 1 base at V and 6 bases at J, with 7 bases between the two ends. Germline assignment: CDR1 SGHAT and CDR2 FQDESV (reference sequence). There are 12 residues in the CDR3. The CDR3 protein is CASSLVSSEQYF. Here the CDR3 DNA reads TGTGCCAGCAGCTTAGTGTCGAGCGAGCAGTACTTC.

This clone was counted once. The V call is TRBV19, the J call TRBJ1-5; 8 nucleotides align to TRBD1. J lost 1 base, V lost 5 bases, and 4 bases had no gene match. Germline loops: CDR1 LNHDA, CDR2 SQIVND (reference sequence). There are 15 residues in the CDR3. CDR3 nucleotides: TGTGCCAGTAGTTTCAGGGGGCAGAGCAATCAGCCCCAGCATTTT. It encodes CASSFRGQSNQPQHF. Based on the CDR3 plus reference TRBV19 and TRBJ1-5, the full variable domain is DGGITQSPKYLFRKEGQNVTLSCEQNLNHDAMYWYRQDPGQGLRLIYYSQIVNDFQKGDIAEGYSVSREKKESFPLTVTSAQKNPTAFYLCASSFRGQSNQPQHFGDGTRLSIL.

This clone was recorded a few times. The gene calls are TRBV27 and TRBJ1-5; D perhaps matches TRBD1 (6 bases). V was clipped by 7 bases and J by 2 bases, with 12 bases between them. From germline, CDR1 is MNHEY and CDR2 SMNVEV (reference sequence). The CDR3 loop spans 14 amino acids. In nucleotides, the CDR3 is TGTGCCAGCAATATGGGGGGCGGCAATCAGCCCCAGCATTTT. It specifies CASNMGGGNQPQHF.

This chain joins TRBV11-2 and TRBJ2-1; D ambiguous. Germline CDR1 SGHAT, CDR2 FQNNGV. The CDR3 runs to 13 residues. Trimming pared 1 base from V and 7 bases from J, leaving 8 bases between. The chain's CDR3 is CASSLGLINEQFF. CDR3 nucleotides: TGTGCCAGCAGCTTAGGCCTTATTAATGAGCAGTTCTTC.

V is TRBV6-5 and J is TRBJ2-7; 7 bases line up with TRBD2. J lost 6 bases, V lost 8 bases, and 7 bases had no gene match. The CDR3 is 12 amino acids. The germline gives CDR1 MNHEY, CDR2 SVGAGI. The CDR3 protein is CASSAWGGEQYF. CDR3 nucleotides: TGTGCCAGCTCTGCATGGGGGGGCGAGCAGTACTTC.

This chain connects TRBV6-1 to TRBJ2-7, with D hard to call. The V and J ends lost 1 base and 7 bases respectively, with 14 bases between them. Germline V lookup: CDR1 MNHNS, CDR2 SASEGT. This CDR3 spans 14 amino acids. This CDR3 is CASSEVPQSQEQYF. The DNA for the CDR3 is TGTGCCAGCAGTGAAGTCCCGCAGTCTCAAGAGCAGTACTTC.

This chain links TRBV28 with TRBJ2-7; D ambiguous. The germline V and J ends were trimmed by 7 bases and 3 bases, with 13 bases remaining between them. Germline assignment: CDR1 MDHEN and CDR2 SYDVKM. The length of the CDR3 is 13 residues. As DNA, the CDR3 is TGTGCCAGCACCGGAGCTAACAGCTACGAGCAGTACTTC. It specifies CASTGANSYEQYF.

The chain joins TRBV19 to TRBJ2-5; D is ambiguous. TRBJ2-7 matches the DNA end more closely, so the J call is doubtful. Germline V lookup: CDR1 LNHDA, CDR2 SQIVND (reference sequence). The CDR3 loop spans 14 amino acids. The DNA for the CDR3 is TGTGCCAGTAGTATTGGATTAAACTCCTACGAGCAGTACTTC. Its protein is CASSIGLNSYEQYF.

The V call is TRBV27, the J call TRBJ2-1, with D perhaps TRBD1 (6 bases). Germline CDR1 and CDR2: MNHEY and SMNVEV (reference sequence). The CDR3 length is 13 residues. V was shortened by 6 bases and J by 10 bases, with 16 bases between the two germline ends. CDR3 protein: CASSPGWGTEQFF. The CDR3 nucleotides are TGTGCCAGCAGCCCGGGGTGGGGGACAGAGCAGTTCTTC.

This clone showed up just a few times. V and J are TRBV15 and TRBJ1-2; TRBD1 matches at 8 bases. Per the germline V gene, CDR1 is LNHNV and CDR2 is YYDKDF (reference sequence). This CDR3 is built from 16 residues. The junction had 8 bases not matched to a gene; V was cut back by 0 bases and J by 5 bases. The CDR3 loop reads CATSRDPQDRVYGYTF. CDR3 sequence (DNA): TGTGCCACCAGCAGAGACCCCCAGGACAGGGTATATGGCTACACCTTC.

The gene calls are TRBV6-4 and TRBJ2-1; TRBD1 is a possible D gene (5 bases). There are 15 residues in the CDR3. The germline V gene encodes CDR1 MRHNA and CDR2 SNTAGT. Trimming removed 2 bases at V and 7 bases at J, with 15 bases between. The CDR3 coding sequence is TGTGCCAGCAGTGACGGGGTCAGGGCCTCTAATGAGCAGTTCTTC. It is translated as CASSDGVRASNEQFF.